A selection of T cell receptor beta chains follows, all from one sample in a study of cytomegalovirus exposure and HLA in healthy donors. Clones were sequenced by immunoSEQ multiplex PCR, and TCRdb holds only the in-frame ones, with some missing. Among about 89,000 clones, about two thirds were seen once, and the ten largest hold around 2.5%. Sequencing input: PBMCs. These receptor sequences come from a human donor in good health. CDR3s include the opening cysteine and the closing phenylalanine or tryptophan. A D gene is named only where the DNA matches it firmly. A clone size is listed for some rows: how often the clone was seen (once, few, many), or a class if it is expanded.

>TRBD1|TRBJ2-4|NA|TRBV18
TGTGCCAGCTCACGAGATCAGGGGGCGAGAAGTGGCATTCAGTACTTC
CASSRDQGARSGIQYF
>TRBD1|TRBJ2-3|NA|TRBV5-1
TGCGCCAGCAGCTTACAGGGGGCCCCAGATACGCAGTATTTT
CASSLQGAPDTQYF
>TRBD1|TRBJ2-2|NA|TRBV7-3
TGTGCCAGCAGCTTAACGGGGACAGGGGCCGCAAACACCGGGGAGCTGTTTTTT
CASSLTGTGAANTGELFF
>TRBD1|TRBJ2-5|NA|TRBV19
TGTGCCAGTAGTCCGGGACAGTTACAAGAGACCCAGTACTTC
CASSPGQLQETQYF
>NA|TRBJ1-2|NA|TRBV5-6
TGCGCCAGCAGCTCGAACACAGGGTTCTATGGCTACACCTTC
CASSSNTGFYGYTF
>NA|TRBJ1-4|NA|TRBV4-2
TGTGCCAGCAGCCAAATAGGACATTCAACTAATGAAAAACTGTTTTTT
CASSQIGHSTNEKLFF
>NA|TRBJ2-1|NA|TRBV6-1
TGTGCCAGCAGTGAGCGGGGGCGGGAGTACAATGAGCAGTTCTTC
CASSERGREYNEQFF
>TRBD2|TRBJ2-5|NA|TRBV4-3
TGCGCCAGCAGCCAAGTGTCCGGCGGGGGGGCTGGTGGGACCCAGTACTTC
CASSQVSGGGAGGTQYF
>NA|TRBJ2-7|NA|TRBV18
TGTGCCAGCTCACCACTGTCTTACGAGCAGTACTTC
CASSPLSYEQYF
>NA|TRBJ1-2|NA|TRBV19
TGTGCCAGTAGTATAGATATCCTCGACAGGTACGGCTACACCTTC
CASSIDILDRYGYTF
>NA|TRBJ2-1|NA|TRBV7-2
TGTGCCAGCAGCTTAGTAACTTACAATGAGCAGTTCTTC
CASSLVTYNEQFF
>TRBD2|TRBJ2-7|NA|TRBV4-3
TGCGCCAGCAGCCAAGGGACTAGCGGGGTCGAGCAGTACTTC
CASSQGTSGVEQYF
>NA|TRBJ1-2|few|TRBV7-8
TGTGCCAGCACCCAGTTAAGGGGCAGTCTCTATGGCTACACCTTC
CASTQLRGSLYGYTF
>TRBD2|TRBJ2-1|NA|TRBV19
TGTGCCAGTAGTAGGTCGGGGGGTTACAATGAGCAGTTCTTC
CASSRSGGYNEQFF
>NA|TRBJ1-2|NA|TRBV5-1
TGCGCCAGCAGCTTCGAACGGAACTATGGCTACACCTTC
CASSFERNYGYTF
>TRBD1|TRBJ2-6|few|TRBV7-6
TGTGCCAGCAGCTTAGTGGGACAGGGAATGAGAGGGGCCAACGTCCTGACTTTC
CASSLVGQGMRGANVLTF
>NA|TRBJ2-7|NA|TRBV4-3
TGCGCCAGCAGCCAAGACCTGGGGAGGTGGTCCTACGAGCAGTACTTC
CASSQDLGRWSYEQYF
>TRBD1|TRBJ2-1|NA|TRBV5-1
TGCGCCAGCAGCATCACAGGGGAGACGTACAATGAGCAGTTCTTC
CASSITGETYNEQFF
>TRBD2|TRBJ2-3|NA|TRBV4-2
TGTGCCAGCAGCCGACGCCCCGGGACTAGCGGGGGGGTGGGAACAGATACGCAGTATTTT
CASSRRPGTSGGVGTDTQYF
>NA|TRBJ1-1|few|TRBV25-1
TGTGCCAGCAGCGATACCCGAAGCGCGACAGGACTGAACACTGAAGCTTTCTTT
CASSDTRSATGLNTEAFF
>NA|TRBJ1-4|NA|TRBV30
TGTGCCTGGAGTGCCAACAGTGCAACTAATGAAAAACTGTTTTTT
CAWSANSATNEKLFF
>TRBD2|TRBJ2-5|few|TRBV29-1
TGCAGCGTCCAAGGAAGGGGAGGGACGGAAGAGACCCAGTACTTC
CSVQGRGGTEETQYF
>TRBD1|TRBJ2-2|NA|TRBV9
TGTGCCAGCAGCGTAGGGACAGGGAACACCGGGGAGCTGTTTTTT
CASSVGTGNTGELFF
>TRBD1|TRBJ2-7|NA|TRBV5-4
TGTGCCAGCAGCGAGGGACAGGGTCTCGGCGAGCAGTACTTC
CASSEGQGLGEQYF
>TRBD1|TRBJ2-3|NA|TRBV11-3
TGTGCCAGCAGCTTCTGGACAGGGACAGATACGCAGTATTTT
CASSFWTGTDTQYF
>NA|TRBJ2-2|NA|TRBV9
TGTGCCAGCAGCGCAGGGGTTTTGGACACCGGGGAGCTGTTTTTT
CASSAGVLDTGELFF
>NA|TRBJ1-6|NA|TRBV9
TGTGCCAGCAGCGCCCGACTGACGGATAATTCACCCCTCCACTTT
CASSARLTDNSPLHF
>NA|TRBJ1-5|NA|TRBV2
TGTGCCAGCAGTGGGACAACTCCTGGGAATCAGCCCCAGCATTTT
CASSGTTPGNQPQHF
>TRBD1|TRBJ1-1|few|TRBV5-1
TGCGCCAGCAGCTTGGACCCGACAGGGGACACTGAAGCTTTCTTT
CASSLDPTGDTEAFF
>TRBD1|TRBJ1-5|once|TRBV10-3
TGTGCCACCTCCGTGGACAGGGGGAATCAGCCCCAGCATTTT
CATSVDRGNQPQHF
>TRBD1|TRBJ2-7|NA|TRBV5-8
TGTGCCAGCAGCTACGACGGACAGGCAGGGTACGAGCAGTACTTC
CASSYDGQAGYEQYF
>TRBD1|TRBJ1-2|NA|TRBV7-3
TGTGCCAGCAGCACCACGGCGGGACAGGGAGGTTATGGCTACACCTTC
CASSTTAGQGGYGYTF
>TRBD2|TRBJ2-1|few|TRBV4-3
TGCGCCAGCAGCCAAGTTTCCGGGACTAGCGGGGGCCATAGCTCCTACAATGAGCAGTTCTTC
CASSQVSGTSGGHSSYNEQFF
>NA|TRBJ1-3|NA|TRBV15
TGTGCCACCAGCAGAGACAGAAACACCATATATTTT
CATSRDRNTIYF
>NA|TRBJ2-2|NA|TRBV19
TGTGCCAGTCGAGGTAACACCGGGGAGCTGTTTTTT
CASRGNTGELFF
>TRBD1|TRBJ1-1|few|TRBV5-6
TGTGCCAGCAGCCGAGGACAGGTCGGCACTGAAGCTTTCTTT
CASSRGQVGTEAFF
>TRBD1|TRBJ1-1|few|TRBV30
TGTGCCTGGCAAGGGGGCGCCTGGAACACTGAAGCTTTCTTT
CAWQGGAWNTEAFF
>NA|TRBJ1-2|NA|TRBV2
TGTGCCAGCAGTGAAGGTGCCAGATCTTATGGCTACACCTTC
CASSEGARSYGYTF
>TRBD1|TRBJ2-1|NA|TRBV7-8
TGTGCCAGCAGCTTAGCTATGCTTTCCAGGGGGTGGAATGAGCAGTTCTTC
CASSLAMLSRGWNEQFF
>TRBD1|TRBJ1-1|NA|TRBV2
TGTGCCAGCAGTGACCCGGGACAGGGAGGCAAGGCTTTCTTT
CASSDPGQGGKAFF
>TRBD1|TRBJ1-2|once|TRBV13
TGTGCCAGCAGCTTCAGGACAGGGCCATATGGCTACACCTTC
CASSFRTGPYGYTF
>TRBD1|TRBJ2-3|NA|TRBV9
TGTGCCAGCAGCGTAATCTCAGGACAGGGGTCAGATACGCAGTATTTT
CASSVISGQGSDTQYF
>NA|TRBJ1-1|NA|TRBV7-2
TGTGCCAGCAGCTTAGGGAACAGCGGCGAAGCTTTCTTT
CASSLGNSGEAFF
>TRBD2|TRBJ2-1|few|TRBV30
TGTGCCTGGAGTGTACGGAGGACTAGCGGGGGTAATGAGCAGTTCTTC
CAWSVRRTSGGNEQFF
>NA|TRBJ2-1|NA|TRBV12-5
TGTGCTAGTGGCCCATACAATGAGCAGTTCTTC
CASGPYNEQFF
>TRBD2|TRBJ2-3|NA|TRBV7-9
TGTGCCAGCTCTACTAGCGGTTTT
CASSTSGF